A selection of T cell receptor beta chains follows, all from one sample in a study of regulatory T cells in long-lasting Graves disease. Each CDR3 protein is one row after TCRdb ran MiXCR on the multiplex PCR reads. The sample shows 300,000 to 350,000 distinct CDR3 sequences, around 20% of them seen only once. The specimen was peripheral blood mononuclear cells (PBMCs), collected when the disease was refractory, from a patient treated with antithyroid drugs. These receptors were obtained from a female donor with Graves disease. Each CDR3 is given with its conserved first and last residue. D genes are given only for firm matches. Expanded clones get a size class; other rows say once, few or many, or leave the size out.

V: TRBV6-1; D: NA; size: many; J: TRBJ1-5; DNA: TGTGCCGGATCCCCAGGGTTGGGTCAGCCCCAGCATTTT; CDR3: CAGSPGLGQPQHF
V: TRBV3-1; D: NA; size: many; J: TRBJ1-4; DNA: TGTGCCAGCAGCCAAGGTCAGGGTGAAAAACTGTTTTTT; CDR3: CASSQGQGEKLFF
V: TRBV12-5; D: NA; size: many; J: TRBJ1-3; DNA: TGTGCTAGTGGTTCCACACTCCAGGACTCTGGAAACACCATATATTTT; CDR3: CASGSTLQDSGNTIYF
V: TRBV7-8; D: NA; size: few; J: TRBJ2-7; DNA: TGTGCCAGCAGCCTTTGGGGAAGCGAGGGCTACGAGCAGTACTTC; CDR3: CASSLWGSEGYEQYF
V: TRBV20-1; D: TRBD2; size: NA; J: TRBJ2-7; DNA: TGCAGTGCTACAGGGGAGTTAGGGCTAGCGGGAGTCGAGCAGTACTTC; CDR3: CSATGELGLAGVEQYF
V: TRBV25-1; D: TRBD1; size: NA; J: TRBJ2-3; DNA: TGTGCCAGTGGCCCGCTCGGACAGGGGGCAAGAGATACGCAGTATTTT; CDR3: CASGPLGQGARDTQYF
V: TRBV11-2; D: TRBD1; size: few; J: TRBJ1-5; DNA: TGTGCCAGCAGCCGACAGGGGGCGGGTGGCAATCAGCCCCAGCATTTT; CDR3: CASSRQGAGGNQPQHF
V: TRBV28; D: NA; size: few; J: TRBJ2-3; DNA: TGTGCCAGCAGTTTACCGTTTTCAGGCGAAAACACAGATACGCAGTATTTT; CDR3: CASSLPFSGENTDTQYF
V: TRBV20-1; D: NA; size: few; J: TRBJ1-2; DNA: TGCAGTGCGCGGGGACTCTATGGCTACACCTTC; CDR3: CSARGLYGYTF
V: TRBV7-2; D: TRBD2; size: few; J: TRBJ2-4; DNA: TGTGCCAGCAGCCCCGCCGCGGGACTAGCGGGGGGTCAAACCATTCAGTACTTC; CDR3: CASSPAAGLAGGQTIQYF
V: TRBV7-9; D: TRBD1; size: NA; J: TRBJ1-1; DNA: TGTGCCAGCAGCCCCTTTAGGGGACAGGGGCCGGGAAAAGCTTTCTTT; CDR3: CASSPFRGQGPGKAFF
V: TRBV3-1; D: NA; size: once; J: TRBJ1-6; DNA: TGTGCCAGCAGCCAAGAGGTTGAGGCCAGTGGGCATTCACCCCTCCACTTT; CDR3: CASSQEVEASGHSPLHF
V: TRBV30; D: TRBD2; size: NA; J: TRBJ2-4; DNA: TGTGCCTGCTTGGTGAGCGGGGCCCTAGCCAAAAACATTCAGTACTTC; CDR3: CACLVSGALAKNIQYF
V: TRBV10-2; D: NA; size: many; J: TRBJ2-7; DNA: TGCGCCAGCAGTGAACTCGACTACGAGCAGTACTTC; CDR3: CASSELDYEQYF
V: TRBV29-1; D: TRBD1; size: many; J: TRBJ1-2; DNA: TGCAGCGTTGAAGTCCTGGGACAGGGGGACTATGGCTACACCTTC; CDR3: CSVEVLGQGDYGYTF
V: TRBV6-1; D: NA; size: NA; J: TRBJ1-6; DNA: TGTGCCAGCAGGACGCAGCGGAACTCCTATAATTCACCCCTCCACTTT; CDR3: CASRTQRNSYNSPLHF
V: TRBV3-1; D: NA; size: many; J: TRBJ2-2; DNA: TGTGCCAGCAGCCAAGCGGATAGGAGGCGGCGGAACACCGGGGAGCTGTTTTTT; CDR3: CASSQADRRRRNTGELFF
V: TRBV10-3; D: NA; size: few; J: TRBJ1-5; DNA: TGTGCCATCAGTGAGTCGGGGGAGGGGTATCAGCCCCAGCATTTT; CDR3: CAISESGEGYQPQHF
V: TRBV11-2; D: TRBD2; size: many; J: TRBJ2-7; DNA: TGTGCCAGCGGTGAAGCGGGGTCCTACGAGCAGTACTTC; CDR3: CASGEAGSYEQYF
V: TRBV28; D: TRBD1; size: few; J: TRBJ2-7; DNA: TGTGCCAGCAGTTTATGGACAGGGAATTTCTACGAGCAGTACTTC; CDR3: CASSLWTGNFYEQYF
V: TRBV12-3/TRBV12-4; D: TRBD1; size: many; J: TRBJ1-6; DNA: TGTGCCAGCAGTCCCAGGGGGCATGAATCACCCCTCCACTTT; CDR3: CASSPRGHESPLHF
V: TRBV6-2/TRBV6-3; D: TRBD2; size: many; J: TRBJ2-5; DNA: TGTGCCAGCACCCGACGACTAGCCCCCGGAGTGGGCCAAGAGACCCAGTACTTC; CDR3: CASTRRLAPGVGQETQYF
V: TRBV28; D: NA; size: many; J: TRBJ1-3; DNA: TGTGCCAGCAGTTTATGGGGCTCTGGAAACACCATATATTTT; CDR3: CASSLWGSGNTIYF
V: TRBV7-9; D: NA; size: NA; J: TRBJ2-7; DNA: TGTGCCAGCAGCTTACTAACACCCCTGAACTACGAGCAGTACTTC; CDR3: CASSLLTPLNYEQYF
V: TRBV2; D: NA; size: many; J: TRBJ1-2; DNA: TGTGCCAGCAGTAAGGACAGTTCTAACTATGGCTACACCTTC; CDR3: CASSKDSSNYGYTF
V: TRBV28; D: TRBD2; size: few; J: TRBJ2-1; DNA: TGTGCCAGCAGTTTATCGGGGACTAGCGGCAATGAGCAGTTCTTC; CDR3: CASSLSGTSGNEQFF
V: TRBV28; D: NA; size: many; J: TRBJ2-7; DNA: TGTGCCAGCAGCTTCAGTCTGAACGAGCAGTACTTC; CDR3: CASSFSLNEQYF
V: TRBV14; D: NA; size: few; J: TRBJ2-5; DNA: TGTGCCAGCAGCCCAAGGGGGAAACAAGAGACCCAGTACTTC; CDR3: CASSPRGKQETQYF
V: TRBV18; D: TRBD1; size: few; J: TRBJ1-2; DNA: TGTGCCAGCGCCCGGGACAGTTCTAACTATGGCTACACCTTC; CDR3: CASARDSSNYGYTF
V: TRBV5-1; D: TRBD1; size: NA; J: TRBJ1-4; DNA: TGCGCCAGCAGCCCAGTCTACAGGGGTGAAAAACTGTTTTTT; CDR3: CASSPVYRGEKLFF
V: TRBV7-2; D: NA; size: many; J: TRBJ1-4; DNA: TGTGCCAGCAGCTTAATGGGCGGACCTAATGAAAAACTGTTTTTT; CDR3: CASSLMGGPNEKLFF
V: TRBV28; D: NA; size: many; J: TRBJ1-3; DNA: TGTGCCAGCAGTTTATTTCCCCACTCTGGAAACACCATATATTTT; CDR3: CASSLFPHSGNTIYF
V: TRBV28; D: NA; size: many; J: TRBJ2-7; DNA: TGTGCCAGCAGTTTAGGGACATCTTTCTCCTACGAGCAGTACTTC; CDR3: CASSLGTSFSYEQYF
V: TRBV6-1; D: NA; size: many; J: TRBJ1-2; DNA: TGTGCCAGCAGTCCCGCGGGCCACTATGGCTACACCTTC; CDR3: CASSPAGHYGYTF
V: TRBV6-2/TRBV6-3; D: TRBD2; size: once; J: TRBJ2-7; DNA: TGTGCCAGCACCCAAGGAATAGCGGGGGGCTACGAGCAGTACTTC; CDR3: CASTQGIAGGYEQYF